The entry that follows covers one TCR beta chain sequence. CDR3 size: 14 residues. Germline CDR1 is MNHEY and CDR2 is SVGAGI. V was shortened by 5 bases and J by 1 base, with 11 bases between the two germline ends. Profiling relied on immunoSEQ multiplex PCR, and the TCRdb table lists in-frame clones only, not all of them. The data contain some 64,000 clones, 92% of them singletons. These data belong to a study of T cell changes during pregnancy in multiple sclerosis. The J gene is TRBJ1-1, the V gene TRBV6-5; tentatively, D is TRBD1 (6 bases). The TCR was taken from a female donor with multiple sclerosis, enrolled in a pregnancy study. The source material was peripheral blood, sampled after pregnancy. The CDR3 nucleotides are TGTGCCAGCAGTGCGGACAGAAGGAACACTGAAGCTTTCTTT. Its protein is CASSADRRNTEAFF.